This note documents a single T cell receptor (beta chain) sequence. This sample was taken from a study of PD-1 blockade in classical Hodgkin lymphoma. V shed 5 bases and J 4 bases; nucleotides not matched to a gene: 6. This CDR3 is 16 amino acids long. Germline V CDR1 and CDR2: PRHDT, FYEKMQ (reference sequence). In every patient, relapse followed autologous stem cell transplantation, while exposure to brentuximab vedotin differed. Measured with immunoSEQ multiplex PCR; TCRdb has only the in-frame clones, and not every one. Of about 41,000 clones detected, 76% appear once; the ten largest clones hold 20% to 25%.

The sequencing used peripheral blood mononuclear cells (PBMCs), collected at baseline. This rearrangement joins TRBV13 to TRBJ2-3; 13 nucleotides agree with TRBD2. The clonotype originates from a human donor with classical Hodgkin lymphoma. The CDR3 DNA sequence: TGTGCCAGCAGCCTGGGGACTAGCGGGACCCCAGATACGCAGTATTTT. It is translated as CASSLGTSGTPDTQYF.